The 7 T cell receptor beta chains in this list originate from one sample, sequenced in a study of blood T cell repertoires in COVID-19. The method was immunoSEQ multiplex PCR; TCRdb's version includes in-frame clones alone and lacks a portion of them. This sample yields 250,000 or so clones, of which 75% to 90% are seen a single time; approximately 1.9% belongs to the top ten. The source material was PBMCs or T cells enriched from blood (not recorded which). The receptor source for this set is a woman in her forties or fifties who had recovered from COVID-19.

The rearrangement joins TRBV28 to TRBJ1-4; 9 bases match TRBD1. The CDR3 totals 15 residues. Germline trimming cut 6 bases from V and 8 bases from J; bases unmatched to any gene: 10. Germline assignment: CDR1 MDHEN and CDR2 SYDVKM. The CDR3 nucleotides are TGTGCCAGCAGGTTTGGACAGGGGCGGACGGAAAAACTGTTTTTT. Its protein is CASRFGQGRTEKLFF.

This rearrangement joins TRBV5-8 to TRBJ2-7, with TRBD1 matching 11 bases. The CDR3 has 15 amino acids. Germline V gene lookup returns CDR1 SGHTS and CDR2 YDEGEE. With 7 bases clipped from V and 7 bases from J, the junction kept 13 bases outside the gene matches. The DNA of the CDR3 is TGTGCCAGCCCCAGACCCGGGACAGGGGGTCATGAGCAGTACTTC. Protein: CASPRPGTGGHEQYF.

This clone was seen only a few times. The CDR3 spells CASSSTGGGRVAGEQFF. In nucleotides, the CDR3 is TGTGCCAGCAGTTCCACCGGTGGCGGGAGGGTCGCAGGAGAGCAGTTCTTC. The genes are TRBV4-2 and TRBJ2-1; 9 nucleotides align to TRBD2. V lost 6 bases, J lost 10 bases, and 19 bases stayed unmatched. This CDR3 contains 17 residues. Germline V gene sequence: CDR1 LGHNA, CDR2 YNFKEQ.

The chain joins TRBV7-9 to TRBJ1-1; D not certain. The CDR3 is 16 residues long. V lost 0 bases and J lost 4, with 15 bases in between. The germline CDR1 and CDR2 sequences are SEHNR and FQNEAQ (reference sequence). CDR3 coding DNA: TGTGCCAGCAGCTTAGCGTCGGGTGGCGGCAGCACTGAAGCTTTCTTT. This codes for CASSLASGGGSTEAFF.

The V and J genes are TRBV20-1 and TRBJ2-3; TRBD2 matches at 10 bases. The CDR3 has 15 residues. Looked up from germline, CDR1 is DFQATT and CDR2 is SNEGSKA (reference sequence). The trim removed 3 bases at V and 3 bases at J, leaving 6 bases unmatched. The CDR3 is CSASLSSGSTDTQYF. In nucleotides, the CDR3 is TGCAGTGCTAGTCTCTCTAGCGGGAGTACAGATACGCAGTATTTT.

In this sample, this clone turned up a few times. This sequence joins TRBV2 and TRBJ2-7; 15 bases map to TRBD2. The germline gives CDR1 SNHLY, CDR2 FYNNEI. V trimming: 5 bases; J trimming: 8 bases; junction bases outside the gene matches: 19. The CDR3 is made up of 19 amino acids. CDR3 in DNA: TGTGCCAGCAGTAGGTTGGGACTAGCGGGAGGCCCCCCGCCTGGCAAGCAGTACTTC. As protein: CASSRLGLAGGPPPGKQYF.

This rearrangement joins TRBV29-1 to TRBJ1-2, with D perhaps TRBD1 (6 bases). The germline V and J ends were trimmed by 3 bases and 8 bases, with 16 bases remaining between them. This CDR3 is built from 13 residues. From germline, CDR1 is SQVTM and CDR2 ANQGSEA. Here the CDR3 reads CSVEVGQSTGYTF. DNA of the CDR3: TGCAGCGTTGAGGTCGGACAGTCCACGGGCTACACCTTC.